These 29 T cell receptor beta chains share one sample of origin, sequenced in a study of blood T cell repertoires in COVID-19. Clones were read by immunoSEQ multiplex PCR, and TCRdb kept only the in-frame ones, dropping some. The table has about 330,000 clones, more than 85% seen once. Source material: PBMCs or T cells enriched from blood (not recorded which). These TCRs come from a woman in her thirties who had recovered from COVID-19.

This clone has only a few counts. The CDR3 DNA sequence: TGTGCCAGCCAAGGGACAATCTATGGCTACACCTTC. It yields the protein CASQGTIYGYTF. The V call is TRBV6-5, the J call TRBJ1-2; D might be TRBD1 (6 bases). Germline CDR1 and CDR2: MNHEY and SVGAGI. V shed 8 bases and J shed 4 bases, with 11 bases lying between them. This CDR3 is 12 amino acids long.

The genes are TRBV5-1 and TRBJ1-1; D is undetermined. This CDR3 has 15 amino acids. CDR1 and CDR2 from the germline V gene are SGHRS and YFSETQ. V shed 1 base and J shed 1 base, with 11 bases lying between them. CDR3 bases: TGCGCCAGCAGCTTGACTCACCCTTCGAACACTGAAGCTTTCTTT. Its translation: CASSLTHPSNTEAFF.

V and J are TRBV4-2 and TRBJ2-7, with 8 bases matching TRBD2. The CDR3 loop spans 15 amino acids. Germline V gene lookup returns CDR1 LGHNA and CDR2 YNFKEQ. Germline trimming cut 1 base from V and 2 bases from J; bases unmatched to any gene: 4. CDR3 coding DNA: TGTGCCAGCAGCCAAGGTACTAGCGGTCCCTACGAGCAGTACTTC. This encodes CASSQGTSGPYEQYF.

The chain carries TRBV10-3 and TRBJ2-5; TRBD1 agrees at 8 bases. Trimming took 3 bases from V and 9 from J; bases not matched to a gene: 9. Germline V CDR1 and CDR2: ENHRY, SYGVKD. The CDR3 contains 14 residues. The CDR3 DNA is TGTGCCATCAGTGAACAACGGACAGGGCTCGCCCAGTACTTC. This gives the protein CAISEQRTGLAQYF.

This clone was counted between two and nine times. Its ends do not fully match the called genes, so a read error is possible. V usage is TRBV7-9 and J usage is TRBJ1-1; the D gene is possibly TRBD1 (6 bases). The CDR3 contains 13 residues. Germline V gives CDR1 SEHNR, CDR2 FQNEAQ (reference sequence). The CDR3 DNA reads TGTGCCAGCAGCGCCACAGGGAACCCTGAAGCTTTCTTT. Its translation: CASSATGNPEAFF.

V is TRBV27 and J is TRBJ2-7; a weak D match, TRBD1 (6 bases). CDR1 and CDR2 (germline): MNHEY, SMNVEV (reference sequence). The CDR3 length is 15 residues. V gave up 3 bases and J gave up 3 bases, with 15 bases separating them. As DNA, the CDR3 is TGTGCCAGCAGTTTTGCACAGGGAAGAAACTACGAGCAGTACTTC. Translated: CASSFAQGRNYEQYF.

The chain has TRBV11-3 and TRBJ2-2, with 7 positions matching TRBD2. The CDR3 consists of 15 residues. Per germline, CDR1 SGHNT and CDR2 YENEEA. V dropped 5 bases and J dropped 1; count of bases not matched to a gene: 4. CDR3 residues: CASSPGGGNTGELFF. The DNA of the CDR3 is TGTGCCAGCAGCCCGGGAGGCGGGAACACCGGGGAGCTGTTTTTT.

The chain employs TRBV19 and TRBJ2-1; 10 nucleotides agree with TRBD2. Per germline, CDR1 LNHDA and CDR2 SQIVND (reference sequence). This CDR3 has 15 residues. J lost 4 bases, V lost 5 bases, and 5 bases had no gene match. As DNA, the CDR3 is TGTGCCAGTAGTTCTAGCGGGAGTGAATACAATGAGCAGTTCTTC. Translating gives CASSSSGSEYNEQFF. The whole variable domain, remainder taken from reference TRBV19 and TRBJ2-1, is DGGITQSPKYLFRKEGQNVTLSCEQNLNHDAMYWYRQDPGQGLRLIYYSQIVNDFQKGDIAEGYSVSREKKESFPLTVTSAQKNPTAFYLCASSSSGSEYNEQFFGPGTRLTVL.

The chain recombines TRBV7-9 with TRBJ2-1, with D possibly matching TRBD2 (5 bases). From germline, CDR1 is SEHNR and CDR2 FQNEAQ (reference sequence). With 6 bases removed from V and 12 bases from J, the gap between germline ends came to 12 bases. The CDR3 contains 11 residues. The CDR3 DNA reads TGTGCCAGCAGGGCCACGGGGTGGCAGTTCTTC. This sequence encodes CASRATGWQFF.

The CDR3 reads CASSQESGRSETQYF. CDR3 nucleotide sequence: TGTGCCAGCAGCCAAGAGAGCGGGCGGAGCGAGACCCAGTACTTC. This rearrangement joins TRBV14 to TRBJ2-5, with a possible D match to TRBD2 (6 bases). The CDR3 is made up of 15 amino acids. Looked up from germline, CDR1 is SGHDN and CDR2 is FVKESK. V gave up 0 bases and J gave up 5 bases, with 13 bases separating them.

This rearrangement joins TRBV6-6 to TRBJ2-1, with 10 bases matching TRBD2. The V segment lost 5 bases and the J segment 14 bases; nucleotides outside the gene matches: 9. The germline V gene has CDR1 MNHNY and CDR2 SVGAGI (reference sequence). This CDR3 spans 13 amino acids. The DNA of the CDR3 is TGTGCCAGCAGTACTCAGCGGGAGGGCCGGGAGTTCTTC. This gives the protein CASSTQREGREFF.

This clone was seen more than once but under ten times. The chain uses TRBV28 and TRBJ1-5; 7 positions match TRBD1. This CDR3 is 14 amino acids long. Trimming cost V 6 bases and J 3 bases; bases outside gene matches: 5. Germline V lookup: CDR1 MDHEN, CDR2 SYDVKM. This chain's CDR3 is CASSTGTDNQPQHF. The DNA of the CDR3 is TGTGCCAGCAGCACTGGGACAGACAATCAGCCCCAGCATTTT.

The V call is TRBV15, the J call TRBJ2-5, with 10 bases lining up with TRBD1. Germline V gives CDR1 LNHNV, CDR2 YYDKDF (reference sequence). The CDR3 loop spans 18 amino acids. Trimming took 0 bases from V and 4 from J; bases not matched to a gene: 11. Here the CDR3 reads CATSRDNRRQGATETQYF. DNA of the CDR3: TGTGCCACCAGCAGAGATAACCGGCGACAGGGGGCGACAGAGACCCAGTACTTC.

This clone has only one observation. The rearrangement links TRBV6-5 to TRBJ1-2; D gene ambiguous. The CDR3 contains 12 residues. Germline CDR1 MNHEY, CDR2 SVGAGI. Trimming took 6 bases from V and 8 from J, leaving 13 bases between them. The CDR3 nucleotides are TGTGCCAGCAGGGAGGGTCAAAGAGGCTACACCTTC. Translating it yields CASREGQRGYTF.

This chain links TRBV25-1 with TRBJ2-1; 11 positions match TRBD1. CDR3 length equals 15 residues. V shed 4 bases, J shed 3 bases, and the junction held 2 bases outside the gene matches. Per germline, CDR1 MGHDK and CDR2 SYGVNS. This chain's CDR3 is CASSGTGGNYNEQFF. CDR3 DNA: TGTGCCAGCAGTGGGACAGGGGGCAACTACAATGAGCAGTTCTTC.

The chain is built from TRBV7-2 and TRBJ2-1, with a tentative D call TRBD2 (6 bases). The V end was cut by 1 base, the J end by 5 bases, with 21 bases between. The germline V gene encodes CDR1 SGHTA and CDR2 FQGNSA. This CDR3 comprises 18 residues. The CDR3 here is CASSLGWVARTINNEQFF. CDR3 nucleotides: TGTGCCAGCAGCTTAGGATGGGTAGCGAGGACTATTAACAATGAGCAGTTCTTC.

J is TRBJ1-5 and V is TRBV28; the match to TRBD1 covers 7 bases. Germline-derived CDR1 and CDR2 are MDHEN and SYDVKM. This CDR3 has 13 residues. The ends lost 6 bases at V and 7 bases at J; junction bases unmatched: 6. The CDR3 DNA is TGTGCCAGCAGGACAGGGCTAAAACAGCCCCAGCATTTT. Protein product: CASRTGLKQPQHF.

The chain has TRBV11-3 and TRBJ2-1, with D uncertain. V lost 3 bases and J 11 bases, leaving 14 bases between the germline ends. CDR1 SGHNT and CDR2 YENEEA come from the germline V gene. The CDR3 sequence is 13 residues long. The CDR3 region is CASSFTLLTQQFF. The DNA of the CDR3 is TGTGCCAGCAGCTTTACGCTCCTGACACAGCAGTTCTTC.

The chain recombines TRBV7-8 with TRBJ2-5; 7 bases fit TRBD2. The V and J ends lost 9 bases and 1 base, in that order; junction bases with no gene match: 8. The CDR3 runs 14 residues. Germline loops: CDR1 SGHVS, CDR2 FQNEAQ. The CDR3 region has the DNA TGTGCCAGTCGAAAGTCTAGCGGCCAAGAGACCCAGTACTTC. Protein product: CASRKSSGQETQYF.

A single count supports this clone. The gene calls are TRBV9 and TRBJ1-4; D is unresolved. The CDR3 runs 14 residues. CDR1 and CDR2 (germline): SGDLS, YYNGEE. The V and J ends lost 3 bases and 5 bases respectively, with 11 bases between them. In DNA form, the CDR3 reads TGTGCCAGCAGCGCAGGCCCAATAAATGAAAAACTGTTTTTT. It yields the protein CASSAGPINEKLFF.

The rearrangement uses TRBV6-2 or TRBV6-3 and TRBJ1-1; no firm D call. Germline CDR1 is MNHEY and CDR2 is SVGEGT. V was trimmed by 2 bases and J by 5 bases, leaving 12 bases between them. The CDR3 has 14 residues. The CDR3 DNA follows: TGTGCCAGCAGTTACGAGGGTTCGAGGACTGAAGCTTTCTTT. Translated: CASSYEGSRTEAFF.

The chain has TRBV4-3 and TRBJ2-7; weak D call: TRBD1 (5 bases). The length of the CDR3 is 15 residues. Germline CDR1 and CDR2: LGHNA and YSLEER. V lost 0 bases, J lost 0 bases, and 9 bases lay in between. The CDR3: CASSQDHDSSYEQYF. The CDR3 bases are TGCGCCAGCAGCCAAGATCATGACAGCTCCTACGAGCAGTACTTC.

This clone appeared a single time. The chain has TRBV30 and TRBJ2-3; D may be TRBD2 (7 bases). V lost 0 bases, J lost 5 bases, and 12 bases lay in between. The CDR3 is made up of 14 amino acids. Germline CDR1 reads GTSNPN; CDR2 reads SVGIG (reference sequence). As DNA, the CDR3 is TGTGCCTGGAGTGTATTAGGGGGGGTAGATACGCAGTATTTT. Encoded protein: CAWSVLGGVDTQYF.

The chain links TRBV19 to TRBJ2-5, with 9 bases identical to TRBD2. V was clipped by 3 bases and J by 5 bases; unmatched bases: 7. Germline values: CDR1 LNHDA, CDR2 SQIVND (reference sequence). The CDR3 is made up of 15 amino acids. The CDR3 nucleotides read TGTGCCAGTAGTATCCCGCTAGCGGGGAGGGAGACCCAGTACTTC. Protein product: CASSIPLAGRETQYF.

This clone appeared once. The rearrangement links TRBV5-4 to TRBJ1-2; D may be TRBD1 (6 bases). Trimming stripped 4 bases from V and 4 bases from J, with 11 bases between. Germline-derived CDR1 and CDR2 are SGHNT and YYREEE (reference sequence). CDR3 length equals 13 residues. The CDR3 DNA reads TGTGCCAGCAGCACCACAGGGTTCTATGGCTACACCTTC. As protein: CASSTTGFYGYTF. Looking up the rest from reference TRBV5-4 and TRBJ1-2 gives the full variable domain: ETGVTQSPTHLIKTRGQQVTLRCSSQSGHNTVSWYQQALGQGPQFIFQYYREEENGRGNFPPRFSGLQFPNYSSELNVNALELDDSALYLCASSTTGFYGYTFGSGTRLTVV.

The chain joins TRBV6-1 to TRBJ2-3, with 13 bases that match TRBD2. CDR3 size: 17 residues. Germline lookup yields CDR1 MNHNS and CDR2 SASEGT. The J segment lost 4 bases and the V segment lost 4 bases, leaving 8 bases of the junction unmatched. The CDR3 region is CASSVGRTSGSADTQYF. CDR3 bases: TGTGCCAGCAGTGTTGGTAGGACTAGCGGGAGTGCAGATACGCAGTATTTT.

This clone appeared once. V is TRBV10-3 and J is TRBJ2-3; weak D call: TRBD1 (6 bases). V was pared by 5 bases and J by 0 bases, with 18 bases between. The CDR3 is 17 residues long. Per the germline V gene, CDR1 is ENHRY and CDR2 is SYGVKD. The CDR3 loop is CAISSGTPLSSTDTQYF. The CDR3 DNA follows: TGTGCCATCAGTTCCGGGACACCCCTAAGCAGCACAGATACGCAGTATTTT.

The chain couples TRBV12-3 or TRBV12-4 to TRBJ2-3, with a weak D call TRBD1 (5 bases). The CDR3 loop spans 13 amino acids. Deletions cut 6 bases from V and 3 bases from J, with 10 bases between. The CDR3 reads CASRSAGTDTQYF. The CDR3 region has the DNA TGTGCCAGCAGATCCGCAGGGACAGATACGCAGTATTTT.

For the CDR3, the DNA is TGCGCCAGCAGCCAAGGACTCTCGGGGGTGGGCATTCAGTACTTC. Amino acid sequence: CASSQGLSGVGIQYF. This chain uses TRBV4-1 with TRBJ2-4; perhaps TRBD2 as D (6 bases). The V gene's germline CDR1 is MGHRA and CDR2 YSYEKL. Deletions cut 1 base from V and 9 bases from J, with 16 bases between. CDR3 size: 15 residues.